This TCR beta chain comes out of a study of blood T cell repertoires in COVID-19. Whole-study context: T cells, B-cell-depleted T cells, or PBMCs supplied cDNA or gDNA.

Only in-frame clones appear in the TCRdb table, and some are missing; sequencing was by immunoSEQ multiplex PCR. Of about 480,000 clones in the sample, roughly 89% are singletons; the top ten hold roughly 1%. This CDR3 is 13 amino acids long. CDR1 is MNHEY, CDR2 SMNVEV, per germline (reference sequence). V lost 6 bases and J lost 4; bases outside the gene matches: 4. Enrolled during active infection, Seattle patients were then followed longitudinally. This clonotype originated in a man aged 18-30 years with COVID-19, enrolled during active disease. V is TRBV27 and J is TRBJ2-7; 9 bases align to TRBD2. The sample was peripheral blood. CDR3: CASRGSGSYEQYF. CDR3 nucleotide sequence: TGTGCCAGCAGGGGTAGCGGGAGTTACGAGCAGTACTTC.